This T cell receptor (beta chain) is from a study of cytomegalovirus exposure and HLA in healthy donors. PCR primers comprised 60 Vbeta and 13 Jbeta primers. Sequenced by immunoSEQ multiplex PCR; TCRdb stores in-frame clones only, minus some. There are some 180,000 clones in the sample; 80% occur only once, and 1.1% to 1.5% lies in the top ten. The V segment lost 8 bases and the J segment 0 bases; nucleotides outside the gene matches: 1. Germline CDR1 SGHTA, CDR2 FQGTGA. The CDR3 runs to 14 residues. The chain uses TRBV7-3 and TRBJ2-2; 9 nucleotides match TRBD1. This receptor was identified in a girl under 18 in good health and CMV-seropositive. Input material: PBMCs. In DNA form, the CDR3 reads TGTGCCAGCCGACAGGGGGCGAACACCGGGGAGCTGTTTTTT. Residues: CASRQGANTGELFF. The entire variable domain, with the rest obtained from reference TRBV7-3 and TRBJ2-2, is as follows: GAGVSQTPSNKVTEKGKYVELRCDPISGHTALYWYRQSLGQGPEFLIYFQGTGAADDSGLPNDRFFAVRPEGSVSTLKIQRTERGDSAVYLCASRQGANTGELFFGEGSRLTVL.